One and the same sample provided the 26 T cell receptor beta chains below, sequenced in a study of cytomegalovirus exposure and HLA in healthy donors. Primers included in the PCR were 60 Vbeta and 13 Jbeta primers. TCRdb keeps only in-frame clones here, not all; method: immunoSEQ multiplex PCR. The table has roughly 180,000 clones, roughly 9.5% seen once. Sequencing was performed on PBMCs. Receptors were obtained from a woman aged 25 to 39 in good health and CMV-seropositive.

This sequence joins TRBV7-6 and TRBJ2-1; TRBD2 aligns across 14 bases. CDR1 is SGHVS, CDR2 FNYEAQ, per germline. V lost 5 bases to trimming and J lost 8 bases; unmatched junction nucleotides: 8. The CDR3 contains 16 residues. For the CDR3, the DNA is TGTGCCAGCAGCCTCGGACTAGCGGGAGGTATCTATGAGCAGTTCTTC. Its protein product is CASSLGLAGGIYEQFF.

The CDR3 DNA sequence: TGTGCCAGCAGCAGGGGGCGATACGAGCAGTACTTC. It is translated as CASSRGRYEQYF. The rearrangement links TRBV6-5 to TRBJ2-7; TRBD1 matches at 8 bases. This CDR3 is 12 amino acids long. With 6 bases clipped from V and 4 bases from J, the junction kept 2 bases outside the gene matches. Per the germline V gene, CDR1 is MNHEY and CDR2 is SVGAGI.

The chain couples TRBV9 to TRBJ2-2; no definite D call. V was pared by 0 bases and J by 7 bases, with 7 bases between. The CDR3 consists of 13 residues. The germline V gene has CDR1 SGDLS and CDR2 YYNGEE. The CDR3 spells CASSVVLDGELFF. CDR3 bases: TGTGCCAGCAGCGTAGTACTTGACGGGGAGCTGTTTTTT.

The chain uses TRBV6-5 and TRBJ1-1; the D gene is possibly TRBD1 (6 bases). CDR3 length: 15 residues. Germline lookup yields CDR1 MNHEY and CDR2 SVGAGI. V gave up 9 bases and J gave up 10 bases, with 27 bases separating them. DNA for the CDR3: TGTGCCAGTCACAGGGTCACCTACCTATTTTCTCGAGCTTTCTTT. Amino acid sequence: CASHRVTYLFSRAFF.

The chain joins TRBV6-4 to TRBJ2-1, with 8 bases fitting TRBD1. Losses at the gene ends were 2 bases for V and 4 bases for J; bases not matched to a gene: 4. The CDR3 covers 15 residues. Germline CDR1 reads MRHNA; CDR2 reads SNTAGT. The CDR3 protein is CASSDHGQGYNEQFF. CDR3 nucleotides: TGTGCCAGCAGTGACCACGGACAGGGTTACAATGAGCAGTTCTTC.

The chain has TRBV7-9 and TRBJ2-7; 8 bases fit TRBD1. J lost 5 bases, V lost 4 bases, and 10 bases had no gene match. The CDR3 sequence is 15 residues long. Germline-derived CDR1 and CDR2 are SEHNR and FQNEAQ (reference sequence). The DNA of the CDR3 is TGTGCCAGCAGCTCCTATCAGACAGGGGAAGACGAGCAGTACTTC. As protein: CASSSYQTGEDEQYF. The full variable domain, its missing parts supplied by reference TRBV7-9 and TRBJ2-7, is DTGVSQNPRHKITKRGQNVTFRCDPISEHNRLYWYRQTLGQGPEFLTYFQNEAQLEKSRLLSDRFSAERPKGSFSTLEIQRTEQGDSAMYLCASSSYQTGEDEQYFGPGTRLTVT.

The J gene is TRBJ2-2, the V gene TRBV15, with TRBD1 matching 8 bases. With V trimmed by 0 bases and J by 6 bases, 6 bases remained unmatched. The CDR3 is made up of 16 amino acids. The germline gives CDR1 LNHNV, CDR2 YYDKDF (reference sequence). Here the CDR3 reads CATSRDRQGLAGELFF. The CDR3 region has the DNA TGTGCCACCAGCAGAGATCGACAGGGGTTGGCCGGGGAGCTGTTTTTT.

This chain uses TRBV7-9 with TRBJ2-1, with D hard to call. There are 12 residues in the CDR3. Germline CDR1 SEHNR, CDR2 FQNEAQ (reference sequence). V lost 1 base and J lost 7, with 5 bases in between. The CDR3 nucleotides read TGTGCCAGCAGCTTAGGTGCGAATGAGCAGTTCTTC. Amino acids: CASSLGANEQFF.

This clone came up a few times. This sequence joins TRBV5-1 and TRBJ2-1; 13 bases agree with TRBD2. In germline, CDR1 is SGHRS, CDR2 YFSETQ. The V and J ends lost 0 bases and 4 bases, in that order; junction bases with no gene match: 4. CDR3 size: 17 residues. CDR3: CASSLAGLAGSYNEQFF. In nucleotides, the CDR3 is TGCGCCAGCAGCTTGGCGGGACTAGCGGGAAGTTACAATGAGCAGTTCTTC. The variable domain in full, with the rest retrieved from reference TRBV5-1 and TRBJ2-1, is KAGVTQTPRYLIKTRGQQVTLSCSPISGHRSVSWYQQTPGQGLQFLFEYFSETQRNKGNFPGRFSGRQFSNSRSEMNVSTLELGDSALYLCASSLAGLAGSYNEQFFGPGTRLTVL.

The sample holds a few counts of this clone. The CDR3 nucleotides are TGTGCCAGTAGTATATGGGGAGTTAGGACTGAAGCTTTCTTT. Its translation is CASSIWGVRTEAFF. The V call is TRBV19, the J call TRBJ1-1, with D unclear. This CDR3 region has 14 residues. The germline V and J ends were trimmed by 2 bases and 5 bases, with 12 bases remaining between them. Looked up from germline, CDR1 is LNHDA and CDR2 is SQIVND (reference sequence).

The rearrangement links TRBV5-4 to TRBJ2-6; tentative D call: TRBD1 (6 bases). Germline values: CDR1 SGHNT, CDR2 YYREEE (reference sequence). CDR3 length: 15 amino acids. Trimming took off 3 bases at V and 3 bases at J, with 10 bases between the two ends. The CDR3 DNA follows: TGTGCCAGCAGCTCTCCAGGGGTTGGGGCCAACGTCCTGACTTTC. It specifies CASSSPGVGANVLTF.

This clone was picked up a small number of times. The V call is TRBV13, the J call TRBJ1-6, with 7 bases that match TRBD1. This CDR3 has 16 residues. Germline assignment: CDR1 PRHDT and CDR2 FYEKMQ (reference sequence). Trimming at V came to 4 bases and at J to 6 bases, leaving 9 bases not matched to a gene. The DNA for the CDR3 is TGTGCCAGCAGCTCTACGACAGGGATGTTTAATTCACCCCTCCACTTT. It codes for CASSSTTGMFNSPLHF.

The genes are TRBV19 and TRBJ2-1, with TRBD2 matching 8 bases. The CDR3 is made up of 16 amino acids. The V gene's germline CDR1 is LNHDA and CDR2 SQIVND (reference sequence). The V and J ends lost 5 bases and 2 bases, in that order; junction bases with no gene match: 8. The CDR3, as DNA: TGTGCCAGTAGTCTGTTTAGCGGGATCACCTACAATGAGCAGTTCTTC. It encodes CASSLFSGITYNEQFF.

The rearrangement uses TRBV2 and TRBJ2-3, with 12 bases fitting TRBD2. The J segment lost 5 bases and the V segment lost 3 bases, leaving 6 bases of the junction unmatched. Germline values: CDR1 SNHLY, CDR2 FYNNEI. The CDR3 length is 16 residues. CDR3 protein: CASSDVGLAGKDTQYF. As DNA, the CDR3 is TGTGCCAGCAGTGACGTGGGACTAGCGGGCAAAGATACGCAGTATTTT.

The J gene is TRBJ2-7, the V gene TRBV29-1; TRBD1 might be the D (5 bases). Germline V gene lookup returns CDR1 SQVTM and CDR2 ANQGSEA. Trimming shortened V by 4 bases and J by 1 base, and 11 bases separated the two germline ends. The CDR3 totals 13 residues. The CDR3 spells CSVAPRASYEQYF. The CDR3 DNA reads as TGCAGCGTTGCCCCCAGGGCTTCCTACGAGCAGTACTTC.

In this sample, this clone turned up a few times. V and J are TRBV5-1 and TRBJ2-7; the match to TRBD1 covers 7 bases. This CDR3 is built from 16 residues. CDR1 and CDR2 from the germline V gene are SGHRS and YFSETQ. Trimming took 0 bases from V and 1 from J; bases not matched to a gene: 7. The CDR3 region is CASSLVPGQSSYEQYF. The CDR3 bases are TGCGCCAGCAGCTTGGTCCCGGGACAGTCTTCCTACGAGCAGTACTTC.

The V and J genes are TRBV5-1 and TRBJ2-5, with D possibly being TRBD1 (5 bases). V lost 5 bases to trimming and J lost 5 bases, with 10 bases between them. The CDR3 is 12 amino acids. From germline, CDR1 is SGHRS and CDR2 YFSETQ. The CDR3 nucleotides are TGCGCCAGCAGTTACAGGTTGGAGACCCAGTACTTC. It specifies CASSYRLETQYF.

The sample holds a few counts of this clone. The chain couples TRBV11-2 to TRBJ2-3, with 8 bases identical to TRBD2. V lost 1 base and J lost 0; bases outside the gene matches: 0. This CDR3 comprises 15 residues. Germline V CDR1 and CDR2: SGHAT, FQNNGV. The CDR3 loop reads CASSLVAGSTDTQYF. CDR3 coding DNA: TGTGCCAGCAGCTTAGTAGCGGGAAGCACAGATACGCAGTATTTT.

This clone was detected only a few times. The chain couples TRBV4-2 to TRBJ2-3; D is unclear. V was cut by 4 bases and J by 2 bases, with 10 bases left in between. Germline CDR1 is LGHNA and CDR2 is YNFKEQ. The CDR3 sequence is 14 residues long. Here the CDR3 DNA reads TGTGCCAGCAGCCCTTGGAGCGCCACAGATACGCAGTATTTT. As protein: CASSPWSATDTQYF.

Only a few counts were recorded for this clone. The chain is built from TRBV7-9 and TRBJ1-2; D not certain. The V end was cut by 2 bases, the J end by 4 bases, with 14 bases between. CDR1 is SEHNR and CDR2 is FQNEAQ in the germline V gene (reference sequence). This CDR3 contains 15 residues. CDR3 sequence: CASSLRAGRTYGYTF. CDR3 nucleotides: TGTGCCAGCAGCTTAAGGGCGGGAAGAACCTATGGCTACACCTTC.

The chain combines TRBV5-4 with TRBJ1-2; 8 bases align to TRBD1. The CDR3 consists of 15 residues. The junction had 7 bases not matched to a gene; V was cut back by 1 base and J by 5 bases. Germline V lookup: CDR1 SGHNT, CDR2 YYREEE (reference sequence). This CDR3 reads CASSLFRTGSYGYTF. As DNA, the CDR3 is TGTGCCAGCAGCTTGTTCAGGACAGGGAGTTATGGCTACACCTTC.

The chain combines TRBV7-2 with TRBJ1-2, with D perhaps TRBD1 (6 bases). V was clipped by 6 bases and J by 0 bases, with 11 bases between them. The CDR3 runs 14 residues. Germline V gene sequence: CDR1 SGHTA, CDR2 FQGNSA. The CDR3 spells CASSHRESNYGYTF. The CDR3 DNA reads TGTGCCAGCAGTCACAGGGAATCTAACTATGGCTACACCTTC.

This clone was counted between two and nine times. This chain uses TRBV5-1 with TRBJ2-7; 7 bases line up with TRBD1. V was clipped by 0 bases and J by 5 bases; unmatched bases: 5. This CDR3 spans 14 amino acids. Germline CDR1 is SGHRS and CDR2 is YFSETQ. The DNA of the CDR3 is TGCGCCAGCAGCTTGGGGTCGACAGGGAACGAGCAGTACTTC. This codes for CASSLGSTGNEQYF.

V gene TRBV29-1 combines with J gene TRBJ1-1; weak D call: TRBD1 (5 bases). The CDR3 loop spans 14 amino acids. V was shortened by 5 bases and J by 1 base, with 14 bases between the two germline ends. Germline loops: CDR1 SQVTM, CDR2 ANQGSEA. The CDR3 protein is CSVTGLNRNTEAFF. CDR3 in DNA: TGCAGCGTTACAGGTTTGAACCGGAACACTGAAGCTTTCTTT. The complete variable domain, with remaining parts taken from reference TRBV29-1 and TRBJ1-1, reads SAVISQKPSRDICQRGTSLTIQCQVDSQVTMMFWYRQQPGQSLTLIATANQGSEATYESGFVIDKFPISRPNLTFSTLTVSNMSPEDSSIYLCSVTGLNRNTEAFFGQGTRLTVV.

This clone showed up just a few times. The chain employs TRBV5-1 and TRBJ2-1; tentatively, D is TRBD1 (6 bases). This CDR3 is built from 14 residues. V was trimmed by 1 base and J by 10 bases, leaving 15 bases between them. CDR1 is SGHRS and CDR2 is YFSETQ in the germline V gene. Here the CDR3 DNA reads TGCGCCAGCAGCTTGTGGGGGCTGTCATCCGAGCAGTTCTTC. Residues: CASSLWGLSSEQFF.

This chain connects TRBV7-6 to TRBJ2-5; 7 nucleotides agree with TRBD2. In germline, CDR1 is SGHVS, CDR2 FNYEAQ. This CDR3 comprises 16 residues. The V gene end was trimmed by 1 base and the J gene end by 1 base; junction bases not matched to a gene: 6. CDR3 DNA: TGTGCCAGCAGCTTAGATTTGGCTAGCGGCCAAGAGACCCAGTACTTC. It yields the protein CASSLDLASGQETQYF.